This T cell receptor (beta chain) was documented in a study of blood T cell repertoires in COVID-19. This clone was seen a handful of times. Clones were sequenced by immunoSEQ multiplex PCR, and TCRdb holds only the in-frame ones, with some missing. The sample contains approximately 150,000 clones, more than 85% of which appear only once. V lost 5 bases to trimming and J lost 2 bases, with 9 bases between them. CDR3 length equals 13 residues. Germline CDR1 SNHLY, CDR2 FYNNEI. This TCR derives from a woman aged 60-75 years with COVID-19, enrolled during active disease. The chain has TRBV2 and TRBJ2-5; D gene unclear. Sequences were obtained from peripheral blood. CDR3 loop: CASSPDTQETQYF. The CDR3, as DNA: TGTGCCAGCAGTCCAGACACTCAAGAGACCCAGTACTTC.